The clone carrying this T cell receptor (beta chain) was counted only a few times. Its antigen is not known. Unique molecular identifiers featured in how the TCRbeta library was prepared. TCRdb fed the PCR reads into MiXCR, producing one record per CDR3 protein. This repertoire shows 500,000 or so distinct CDR3 sequences, over 9.5% found once; its top ten account for about 14%. CDR1 and CDR2 (germline): SGDLS, YYNGEE. The CDR3 consists of 13 residues. Trimming cost V 0 bases and J 1 base, with 5 bases left between them. The data were taken from a study of T-cell reconstitution after alpha-beta-depleted transplantation in children. Overall study findings and caveats: Newly made T cells mostly supplied T-cell counts and diversity one year after transplant.

The receptor's source is a female patient aged 2-10 years who had a stem cell transplant for aplastic anemia, so the T cells may come from the graft donor. The chain recombines TRBV9 with TRBJ2-7, with D hard to call. This material consisted of PBMCs, mostly from graft donor cells, taken 180 days after TCRalphabeta/CD19-depleted stem cell transplant. The CDR3 DNA reads as TGTGCCAGCAGCGTAGACCTTTCCTACGAGCAGTACTTC. Its protein product is CASSVDLSYEQYF.